This TCR beta chain originates from a study of neurological immune-mediated disorders. PBMCs stored at -80 C, numbering 2 million, were the origin of the unsorted libraries. One entry per CDR3 protein results from TCRdb running MiXCR on the 5' RACE reads. The sample records some 57,000 distinct CDR3 sequences, around 4.8% being singletons. For this clonotype: Antigen: not known.

General study findings and limits: No CDR3 amino acid sequences were shared by expanded clones across subjects, suggesting private repertoires in all groups.

There are 15 residues in the CDR3. Trimming removed 5 bases at V and 2 bases at J, with 14 bases between. Germline V gives CDR1 MNHNY, CDR2 SVGAGI (reference sequence). The clonotype was recovered from a woman aged 45-59 years with multiple sclerosis. Sequencing was done on a sample of PBMCs. The genes are TRBV6-6 and TRBJ2-3; D is unclear. The CDR3 here is CASSPDPTSTDTQYF. CDR3 DNA sequence: TGTGCCAGCAGTCCGGACCCAACATCCACAGATACGCAGTATTTT.